Listed here are 31 T cell receptor beta chains from one sample, sequenced in a study of post-analysis software for immune sequencing data. Study-level results: Roughly 5 TRBV segments (TRBV5-6, TRBV5-1 and TRBV20-1 among them) occurred more frequently in patients than in controls.

Their antigens are not known. Unique molecular identifiers had been added to the TCR beta cDNA libraries. From the PCR reads, TCRdb called clonotypes with MiXCR, one entry per CDR3 protein. The data hold 600,000 to 750,000 distinct CDR3 sequences, with around 60% observed a single time. The sample comprised blood. The receptors come from a girl aged 2 to 10 with multiple sclerosis.

The chain has TRBV20-1 and TRBJ1-2; 7 nucleotides align to TRBD1. V dropped 2 bases and J dropped 0; count of bases not matched to a gene: 3. The CDR3 has 14 residues. Germline lookup yields CDR1 DFQATT and CDR2 SNEGSKA (reference sequence). In nucleotides, the CDR3 is TGCAGTGCTAGACAGACAGGGCCTAACTATGGCTACACCTTC. Protein product: CSARQTGPNYGYTF.

The chain has TRBV2 and TRBJ2-7; TRBD2 matches at 7 bases. Germline-derived CDR1 and CDR2 are SNHLY and FYNNEI. V shed 6 bases, J shed 4 bases, and the junction held 9 bases outside the gene matches. The CDR3 contains 14 residues. DNA for the CDR3: TGTGCCAGCAGGGAGCGGGAAGGCAAATACGAGCAGTACTTC. Its protein is CASREREGKYEQYF.

This chain joins TRBV4-2 and TRBJ2-1, with TRBD2 matching over 11 bases. V was clipped by 3 bases and J by 4 bases; unmatched bases: 5. This CDR3 is 16 amino acids long. The V gene's germline CDR1 is LGHNA and CDR2 YNFKEQ. The CDR3 bases are TGTGCCAGCAGCCAGGAGGGACTAGCGGTATACAATGAGCAGTTCTTC. Encoded protein: CASSQEGLAVYNEQFF.

This clonotype was recorded a few times. CDR3 loop: CASSLVLGYEQYF. In DNA, the CDR3 is TGTGCCAGCAGCTTAGTATTGGGATACGAGCAGTACTTC. The chain carries TRBV7-8 and TRBJ2-7; D not resolved. Looked up from germline, CDR1 is SGHVS and CDR2 is FQNEAQ. This CDR3 has 13 amino acids. The V end lost 1 base, the J end lost 4 bases, and 8 bases lay between the germline ends.

The rearrangement links TRBV29-1 to TRBJ1-2; D gene ambiguous. Trimming shortened V by 2 bases and J by 6 bases, and 16 bases separated the two germline ends. The CDR3 has 14 amino acids. The germline V gene encodes CDR1 SQVTM and CDR2 ANQGSEA. CDR3 DNA sequence: TGCAGCGTTGAAAAACCGGGGATCGGTAATGGCTACACCTTC. Translating it yields CSVEKPGIGNGYTF.

This chain joins TRBV12-3 or TRBV12-4 and TRBJ1-2; D is ambiguous. There are 17 residues in the CDR3. Trimming cost V 7 bases and J 4 bases, with 25 bases left between them. The CDR3 region is CASNLGLGRAESYGYTF. CDR3 DNA sequence: TGTGCCAGCAACCTAGGGCTGGGAAGGGCGGAATCCTATGGCTACACCTTC.

This chain links TRBV10-3 with TRBJ1-6; 9 nucleotides align to TRBD1. V shed 0 bases, J shed 10 bases, and the junction held 10 bases outside the gene matches. The CDR3 is made up of 17 amino acids. Per the germline V gene, CDR1 is ENHRY and CDR2 is SYGVKD. The CDR3 loop is CAISESGRDRVWSPLHF. CDR3 DNA: TGTGCCATCAGTGAGTCGGGCCGGGACAGGGTTTGGTCACCCCTCCACTTT.

This clonotype occurred a few times. V gene TRBV5-5 combines with J gene TRBJ2-1; TRBD2 matches 7 bases. The CDR3 runs to 15 residues. V trimming: 3 bases; J trimming: 3 bases; junction bases outside the gene matches: 6. Germline V gene sequence: CDR1 SGHKS, CDR2 YYEKEE (reference sequence). The CDR3, as DNA: TGTGCCAGCAGCTGGGGGGGGGAAGGCTACAATGAGCAGTTCTTC. It specifies CASSWGGEGYNEQFF.

This clonotype was detected only a few times. This rearrangement joins TRBV10-2 to TRBJ2-3, with 12 bases lining up with TRBD2. J gave up 4 bases and V 6 bases, and 11 bases lay outside the gene matches. This CDR3 is 17 amino acids long. CDR1 and CDR2 (germline): WSHSY, SAAADI. The CDR3 spells CASRQSLAGGWADTQYF. In DNA, the CDR3 is TGCGCCAGCAGGCAATCTCTAGCGGGGGGGTGGGCAGATACGCAGTATTTT.

V gene TRBV4-3 combines with J gene TRBJ1-2, with 7 bases identical to TRBD1. This CDR3 is 20 amino acids long. Germline V lookup: CDR1 LGHNA, CDR2 YSLEER. Trimming at V came to 0 bases and at J to 6 bases, leaving 22 bases not matched to a gene. CDR3 sequence (DNA): TGCGCCAGCAGCCAAGATCTAGGTTATGGGGACAGTCTATATTTTAATGGCTACACCTTC. It codes for CASSQDLGYGDSLYFNGYTF.

This clonotype turned up a few times. The gene calls are TRBV5-1 and TRBJ1-1, with D perhaps TRBD1 (6 bases). Trimming shortened V by 4 bases and J by 1 base, and 11 bases separated the two germline ends. The CDR3 loop spans 14 amino acids. The germline gives CDR1 SGHRS, CDR2 YFSETQ. CDR3 sequence: CASSVGGQNTEAFF. The CDR3 region has the DNA TGCGCCAGCAGCGTGGGGGGACAGAACACTGAAGCTTTCTTT.

The chain has TRBV2 and TRBJ2-7, with TRBD2 identical over 9 bases. The CDR3 is 15 residues long. Germline lookup yields CDR1 SNHLY and CDR2 FYNNEI. With V trimmed by 3 bases and J by 2 bases, 5 bases remained unmatched. The CDR3 nucleotides are TGTGCCAGCAGTGAGAGTAGCGGGGGAACCTACGAGCAGTACTTC. It encodes CASSESSGGTYEQYF.

The rearrangement joins TRBV20-1 to TRBJ2-3, with a possible D match to TRBD2 (5 bases). CDR1 DFQATT and CDR2 SNEGSKA come from the germline V gene (reference sequence). CDR3 size: 13 residues. The V end lost 2 bases, the J end lost 6 bases, and 12 bases lay between the germline ends. The CDR3, as DNA: TGCAGTGCTAGACCCCGAGGGCGGGATACGCAGTATTTT. Translating gives CSARPRGRDTQYF.

Worth noting for this clonotype: The junction and the germline gene differ at one end; a read error may be behind it. This chain connects TRBV25-1 to TRBJ2-7; D gene ambiguous. In germline, CDR1 is MGHDK, CDR2 SYGVNS. This CDR3 spans 11 amino acids. The CDR3 loop reads CVSIGSYEQYF. CDR3 sequence (DNA): TGTGTCAGCATTGGGTCCTACGAGCAGTACTTC.

This clonotype occurred a few times. The chain is built from TRBV20-1 and TRBJ2-7; 12 bases are a match to TRBD2. J was trimmed by 3 bases and V by 6 bases; bases with no gene match: 12. Looked up from germline, CDR1 is DFQATT and CDR2 is SNEGSKA (reference sequence). This CDR3 has 16 residues. CDR3 sequence (DNA): TGCAGTGCAATGACTAGCGGGAGAGGGGTATACTACGAGCAGTACTTC. Translated: CSAMTSGRGVYYEQYF.

The chain couples TRBV7-9 to TRBJ2-4; D is ambiguous. This CDR3 has 13 residues. Germline V gives CDR1 SEHNR, CDR2 FQNEAQ (reference sequence). V shed 6 bases and J shed 7 bases, with 13 bases lying between them. The CDR3 sequence is CASSPTMGNIQYF. The CDR3 DNA reads as TGTGCCAGCAGTCCCACTATGGGGAACATTCAGTACTTC.

This clonotype was seen once. The chain is built from TRBV20-1 and TRBJ2-4; D could derive from TRBD1 or TRBD2 (6 bases each). Matching the DNA end better, TRBJ2-5 makes the J call doubtful. CDR3 length equals 13 residues. Germline assignment: CDR1 DFQATT and CDR2 SNEGSKA (reference sequence). The CDR3: CSPFLRGPETQYF. Written as DNA, the CDR3 is TGCAGTCCATTCCTTCGGGGGCCAGAGACCCAGTACTTC.

This rearrangement joins TRBV7-3 to TRBJ2-1; a possible D gene is TRBD2 (7 bases). Germline lookup yields CDR1 SGHTA and CDR2 FQGTGA. This CDR3 has 15 residues. V lost 5 bases and J 7 bases, leaving 18 bases between the germline ends. The CDR3 nucleotides read TGTGCCAGCAGCCCTGGGGGGCTAGCGGTAAATGAGCAGTTCTTC. Translation gives CASSPGGLAVNEQFF.

In DNA form, the CDR3 reads TGTGCCAGCAACGTCAAATCGGAGAGACTCACAGATACGCAGTATTTT. Amino acids: CASNVKSERLTDTQYF. The chain couples TRBV21-1 to TRBJ2-3. TRBV21-1 is tagged as a pseudogene. There are 16 residues in the CDR3.

This clonotype has a count of ten or more. The rearrangement links TRBV4-1 to TRBJ2-1; TRBD2 matches 11 bases. The CDR3 consists of 15 residues. CDR1 is MGHRA and CDR2 is YSYEKL in the germline V gene. The ends lost 6 bases at V and 2 bases at J; junction bases unmatched: 3. DNA for the CDR3: TGCGCCAGCAGTCTACTAGCGGGAGCCTACAATGAGCAGTTCTTC. Its translation is CASSLLAGAYNEQFF.

This clonotype has only a few counts. This chain connects TRBV29-1 to TRBJ2-1; 10 bases map to TRBD1. Germline lookup yields CDR1 SQVTM and CDR2 ANQGSEA. CDR3 length equals 15 residues. The V gene end was trimmed by 0 bases and the J gene end by 7 bases; junction bases not matched to a gene: 6. As DNA, the CDR3 is TGCAGCGTTGAAGACCAGGACAGGGGGTGGAATGAGCAGTTCTTC. Residues: CSVEDQDRGWNEQFF.

This clonotype was seen more than once but under ten times. V usage is TRBV5-1 and J usage is TRBJ2-7; D is unclear. The CDR3 extends over 13 amino acids. Trimming took 4 bases from V and 1 from J, leaving 9 bases between them. Germline V CDR1 and CDR2: SGHRS, YFSETQ. CDR3 region: CASSDLGSYEQYF. In nucleotides, the CDR3 is TGCGCCAGCAGCGACCTCGGGTCCTACGAGCAGTACTTC.

The CDR3 sequence is CASSSPTRPQQYF. In DNA, the CDR3 is TGTGCCAGCAGTAGCCCAACTCGGCCACAGCAGTACTTC. The gene calls are TRBV6-2 or TRBV6-3 and TRBJ2-7; D unresolved. Germline V CDR1 and CDR2: MNHEY, SVGEGT. Trimming shortened V by 5 bases and J by 8 bases, and 16 bases separated the two germline ends. This CDR3 has 13 residues.

The chain joins TRBV12-5 to TRBJ2-1; 11 bases map to TRBD2. This CDR3 spans 17 amino acids. CDR1 LGHNT and CDR2 FRNRAP come from the germline V gene. With 6 bases clipped from V and 8 bases from J, the junction kept 15 bases outside the gene matches. The CDR3, as DNA: TGTGCTAGTGGGGGGGTTAGCGGGAGGGGTAGGTTGGATGAGCAGTTCTTC. Amino acids: CASGGVSGRGRLDEQFF. Combining the CDR3 with reference TRBV12-5 and TRBJ2-1 gives the whole variable domain DARVTQTPRHKVTEMGQEVTMRCQPILGHNTVFWYRQTMMQGLELLAYFRNRAPLDDSGMPKDRFSAEMPDATLATLKIQPSEPRDSAVYFCASGGVSGRGRLDEQFFGPGTRLTVL.

The chain couples TRBV12-3 or TRBV12-4 to TRBJ2-2; D possibly uses TRBD1 or TRBD2 (6 bases each). The CDR3 is made up of 17 amino acids. Between the trimmed V and J ends, which lost 6 bases and 0 bases, there was a span of 17 bases. CDR3: CASRLLTGATNTGELFF. CDR3 DNA: TGTGCCAGCAGATTACTAACGGGGGCAACGAACACCGGGGAGCTGTTTTTT.

The gene calls are TRBV5-1 and TRBJ2-3, with TRBD2 matching 7 bases. The CDR3 covers 15 residues. The germline gives CDR1 SGHRS, CDR2 YFSETQ. J lost 2 bases, V lost 0 bases, and 3 bases had no gene match. The CDR3: CASSLASGPTDTQYF. In nucleotides, the CDR3 is TGCGCCAGCAGCTTGGCTAGCGGACCCACAGATACGCAGTATTTT.

This clonotype was observed a few times. This chain joins TRBV7-9 and TRBJ2-7; the match to TRBD1 covers 7 bases. The CDR3 consists of 15 residues. J gave up 2 bases and V 1 base, and 5 bases lay outside the gene matches. The germline gives CDR1 SEHNR, CDR2 FQNEAQ (reference sequence). CDR3 DNA: TGTGCCAGCAGCTTAGGTCGGACAGGCCCCTACGAGCAGTACTTC. It is translated as CASSLGRTGPYEQYF.

The chain combines TRBV20-1 with TRBJ2-7; D tentatively fits TRBD1 or TRBD2 (5 bases each). Trimming removed 6 bases at V and 6 bases at J, with 15 bases between. This CDR3 comprises 12 residues. CDR1 and CDR2 from the germline V gene are DFQATT and SNEGSKA (reference sequence). The CDR3 DNA reads TGCAGTGCCTCACCGGGGCAGTCCGAGCAGTACTTC. This codes for CSASPGQSEQYF.

This sequence joins TRBV6-5 and TRBJ2-1; D gene unclear. The germline V gene has CDR1 MNHEY and CDR2 SVGAGI. The CDR3 loop spans 14 amino acids. V lost 0 bases and J 2 bases, leaving 5 bases between the germline ends. CDR3 loop: CASSYSQTYNEQFF. The CDR3 DNA sequence: TGTGCCAGCAGTTACTCGCAAACCTACAATGAGCAGTTCTTC.

V usage is TRBV2 and J usage is TRBJ2-7; D is uncertain. The CDR3 covers 13 residues. The V and J ends lost 1 base and 2 bases respectively, with 6 bases between them. From germline, CDR1 is SNHLY and CDR2 FYNNEI. DNA for the CDR3: TGTGCCAGCAGTGAAGGCTGGACCTACGAGCAGTACTTC. Translated, it gives CASSEGWTYEQYF.

The chain carries TRBV12-3 or TRBV12-4 and TRBJ2-3, with 8 bases lining up with TRBD2. V lost 8 bases, J lost 1 base, and 5 bases stayed unmatched. The CDR3 totals 14 residues. Written as DNA, the CDR3 is TGTGCCAGCGGCGGGAGGTACGGCACAGATACGCAGTATTTT. Protein sequence: CASGGRYGTDTQYF.